The 11 T cell receptor beta chains reported below all come from one sample, sequenced in a study of metastatic and nonmetastatic thyroid tumors. From the PCR reads, TCRdb re-called clones with MiXCR. The sample records roughly 24,000 clones, 21% being singletons. Thyroid surgery took place with no prior treatment in any patient. The sequenced sample consisted of blood. These receptors were collected from a male donor with papillary thyroid cancer or a benign thyroid nodule (not recorded which). Some clones in this sample may be carry-over from other donors' samples.

In its sample, this clone was seen many times. This chain connects TRBV5-1 to TRBJ2-2; 8 bases are a match to TRBD2. Germline V gene data show CDR1 as SGHRS and CDR2 as YFSETQ. CDR3 size: 15 residues. V shed 2 bases and J 2 bases; nucleotides not matched to a gene: 2. The CDR3 protein is CASSFGGGNTGELFF. In nucleotides, the CDR3 is TGCGCCAGCAGCTTCGGGGGGGGAAACACCGGGGAGCTGTTTTTT.

This chain connects TRBV19 to TRBJ2-1; TRBD2 matches at 10 bases. Germline lookup yields CDR1 LNHDA and CDR2 SQIVND (reference sequence). This CDR3 has 14 amino acids. J gave up 6 bases and V 5 bases, and 4 bases lay outside the gene matches. The CDR3 is CASSWGLAINEQFF. The CDR3 bases are TGTGCCAGTAGTTGGGGACTAGCGATCAATGAGCAGTTCTTC.

This clone was observed a handful of times. This CDR3 fails to terminate in the conserved phenylalanine or tryptophan, so it likely reflects a read error. The CDR3 region is CASSYQTGRQRYEQYL. In nucleotides, the CDR3 is TGTGCCAGCAGTTACCAGACAGGGCGGCAGCGGTACGAGCAGTACCTC. V is TRBV6-2 or TRBV6-3 and J is TRBJ2-7; TRBD1 agrees at 7 bases. Unmatched junction bases numbered 11, after V lost 2 bases and J lost 4 bases. Germline V gene sequence: CDR1 MNHEY, CDR2 SVGEGT. This CDR3 has 16 amino acids.

This clone was seen ten or more times. The CDR3 loop reads CASSVAQGVTSTDTQYF. The DNA for the CDR3 is TGTGCCAGCAGCGTAGCTCAGGGGGTGACGAGCACAGATACGCAGTATTTT. This chain links TRBV9 with TRBJ2-3; 7 nucleotides align to TRBD1. The CDR3 contains 17 residues. Germline V gene lookup returns CDR1 SGDLS and CDR2 YYNGEE. Germline trimming cut 0 bases from V and 0 bases from J; bases unmatched to any gene: 7.

This clone was detected once. The CDR3 spells CASSDPSAGGGYTF. CDR3 DNA: TGTGCCAGCAGCGACCCCTCGGCGGGGGGAGGCTACACCTTC. The chain carries TRBV9 and TRBJ1-2; possible D gene TRBD1, 5 bases. Trimming took 3 bases from V and 8 from J, leaving 17 bases between them. The CDR3 runs to 14 residues. Germline V gene lookup returns CDR1 SGDLS and CDR2 YYNGEE.

Many counts were recorded for this clone. The chain employs TRBV10-3 and TRBJ2-5, with D tentatively TRBD2 (5 bases). Germline V gene lookup returns CDR1 ENHRY and CDR2 SYGVKD. The length of the CDR3 is 14 residues. CDR3 coding DNA: TGTGGCAAATCGGTGGTGTTTGCGGGAGAGACCCAGTACTTC. It yields the protein CGKSVVFAGETQYF.

There are a few counts of this clone. The chain has TRBV2 and TRBJ2-3; no definite D call. Trimming left V 4 bases short and J 4 bases short, with 9 bases between. The CDR3 loop spans 13 amino acids. The germline V gene has CDR1 SNHLY and CDR2 FYNNEI. The CDR3 region has the DNA TGTGCCAGCAGTGGTGCGGAGTCAGATACGCAGTATTTT. Residues: CASSGAESDTQYF.

This clone was detected many times. V usage is TRBV19 and J usage is TRBJ1-5; 7 bases match TRBD1. The trim removed 1 base at V and 0 bases at J, leaving 3 bases unmatched. Germline lookup yields CDR1 LNHDA and CDR2 SQIVND (reference sequence). This CDR3 is 16 amino acids long. CDR3 sequence: CASSIGTGYSNQPQHF. CDR3 coding DNA: TGTGCCAGTAGTATAGGGACAGGCTATAGCAATCAGCCCCAGCATTTT.

This clone was counted at least ten times. The chain joins TRBV7-9 to TRBJ1-2, with D possibly matching TRBD1 (6 bases). The CDR3 runs to 13 residues. Germline CDR1 SEHNR, CDR2 FQNEAQ (reference sequence). Trimming cost V 5 bases and J 8 bases, with 15 bases left between them. The CDR3 loop is CASSVQGLGGYTF. For the CDR3, the DNA is TGTGCCAGCAGCGTACAGGGACTCGGAGGCTACACCTTC.

This clone has ten or more counts. The rearrangement links TRBV28 to TRBJ1-2; weak D call: TRBD1 (5 bases). The CDR3 length is 12 residues. Germline V gene sequence: CDR1 MDHEN, CDR2 SYDVKM. Trimming pared 11 bases from V and 8 bases from J, leaving 18 bases between. CDR3 loop: CAATQGSDGYTF. The CDR3 bases are TGTGCCGCAACTCAGGGATCCGACGGCTACACCTTC.

This rearrangement joins TRBV28 to TRBJ2-1; D may be TRBD1 or TRBD2 (5 bases each). In germline, CDR1 is MDHEN, CDR2 SYDVKM. CDR3 length equals 18 residues. V shed 6 bases and J shed 0 bases, with 21 bases lying between them. CDR3 nucleotide sequence: TGTGCCAGCAGCCATTGGTGGAGCGTGAGGGGCTCCTACAATGAGCAGTTCTTC. It is translated as CASSHWWSVRGSYNEQFF.